This T cell receptor beta chain originates from a study of blood T cell repertoires in COVID-19. Whole-study context: The study drew acute and convalescent COVID-19 samples from the United States, Italy and Spain. In each case, the material was cDNA or gDNA derived from T cells, B-cell-depleted T cells, or PBMCs.

Original data processing: Estimates of nucleated cell counts were drawn from the amplification of reference gene primers. TCRdb keeps only in-frame clones here, not all; method: immunoSEQ multiplex PCR. D and trimming were read from the DNA, whereas the V and J calls and clone size are those reported in that table. The sample holds a few hundred thousand clones; approximately 80% are singletons and the top ten take 10%. J was trimmed by 7 bases and V by 2 bases; bases with no gene match: 4. The CDR3 covers 14 residues. Germline V CDR1 and CDR2: LNHDA, SQIVND (reference sequence). Sequenced sample: peripheral blood. The chain has TRBV19 and TRBJ1-4; 7 nucleotides align to TRBD1. The origin of this receptor is a woman aged 80 or over with acute or convalescent COVID-19. CDR3 amino acids: CASSITGDSEKLFF. CDR3 sequence (DNA): TGTGCCAGTAGTATAACAGGGGATTCTGAAAAACTGTTTTTT.